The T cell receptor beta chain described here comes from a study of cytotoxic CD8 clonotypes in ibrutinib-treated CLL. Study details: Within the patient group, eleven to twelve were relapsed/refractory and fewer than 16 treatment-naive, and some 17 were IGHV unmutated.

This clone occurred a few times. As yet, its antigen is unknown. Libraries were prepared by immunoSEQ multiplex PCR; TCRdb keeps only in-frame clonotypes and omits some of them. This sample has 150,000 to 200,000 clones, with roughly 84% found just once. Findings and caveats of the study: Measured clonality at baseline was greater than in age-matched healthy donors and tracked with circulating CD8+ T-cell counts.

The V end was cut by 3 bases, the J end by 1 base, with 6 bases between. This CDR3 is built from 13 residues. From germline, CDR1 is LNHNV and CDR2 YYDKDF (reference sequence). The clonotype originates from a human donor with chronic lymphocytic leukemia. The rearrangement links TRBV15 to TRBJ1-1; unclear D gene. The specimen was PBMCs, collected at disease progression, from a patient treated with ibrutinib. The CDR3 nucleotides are TGTGCCACCAGCAGGAAGGGGAACACTGAAGCTTTCTTT. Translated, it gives CATSRKGNTEAFF.